This T cell receptor beta chain was identified in a study of blood T cell repertoires in COVID-19. For the study at large: Samples of COVID-19 (acute and convalescent) were obtained from the United States, Italy and Spain. PBMCs, B-cell-depleted T cells, or T cells provided the cDNA or gDNA that made up the material.

Original methodology: Amplification with reference gene primers provided the estimates of nucleated cell counts. TCRdb's copy holds only in-frame clones and misses some; the assay was immunoSEQ multiplex PCR. That table is the source of V, J and clone size, and D and trimming were worked out from the DNA. The table records approximately 300,000 clones, more than 80% of them present only once. V shed 2 bases and J shed 3 bases, with 11 bases lying between them. Germline-derived CDR1 and CDR2 are MGHRA and YSYEKL. This CDR3 is built from 15 residues. Seattle participants joined during active infection and were tracked over time.

This TCR derives from a woman aged 25 to 45 with COVID-19, enrolled during active disease. The specimen was peripheral blood. The chain links TRBV4-1 to TRBJ2-1; D is possibly TRBD1 (5 bases). The CDR3 DNA reads as TGCGCCAGCAGCCAACTTCTGGACAACTACAATGAGCAGTTCTTC. Translation: CASSQLLDNYNEQFF.